This T cell receptor beta chain was identified during a study of cytomegalovirus exposure and HLA in healthy donors. The primer mix had 60 Vbeta and 13 Jbeta primers. Clones were read by immunoSEQ multiplex PCR, and TCRdb kept only the in-frame ones, dropping some. The table shows around 180,000 clones, with over 60% occurring only once. The CDR3 loop spans 14 amino acids. Germline assignment: CDR1 GTSNPN and CDR2 SVGIG (reference sequence). J lost 2 bases, V lost 5 bases, and 7 bases had no gene match. In its sample, this clone was seen a few times. The genes are TRBV30 and TRBJ2-3, with TRBD2 matching 7 bases. Sequenced sample: PBMCs. This clonotype was obtained from a woman in her forties in good health and CMV-seronegative. The CDR3 loop is CAWSAGLDTDTQYF. The CDR3 coding sequence is TGTGCCTGGTCAGCGGGATTAGACACAGATACGCAGTATTTT.